This paragraph covers one T cell receptor (beta chain) sequence. Its specificity is not known. This sample was included in a study of T cell responses to AZD1222 COVID-19 vaccine. Assay: immunoSEQ multiplex PCR; the TCRdb copy retains only in-frame clones and omits some. The data show 100,000 to 150,000 clones, roughly 82% seen once. Findings of the study overall: Scientists sampled the repertoires only once the peak T cell response had passed. The study reported that nearly half of spike-specific TCRs target unmutated variant regions.

This specimen was peripheral blood, taken 28 days after the second AZD1222 dose. The sequence came from an adult who received the AZD1222 COVID-19 vaccine.

The CDR3: CASSPGTGKETQYF. CDR3 nucleotides: TGTGCCAGCAGCCCCGGGACAGGGAAAGAGACCCAGTACTTC. The chain links TRBV7-6 to TRBJ2-5, with 9 positions matching TRBD1. Germline lookup yields CDR1 SGHVS and CDR2 FNYEAQ. V lost 5 bases to trimming and J lost 3 bases; unmatched junction nucleotides: 4. The CDR3 length is 14 residues. The entire variable domain, with the rest obtained from reference TRBV7-6 and TRBJ2-5, is as follows: GAGVSQSPRYKVTKRGQDVALRCDPISGHVSLYWYRQALGQGPEFLTYFNYEAQQDKSGLPNDRFSAERPEGSISTLTIQRTEQRDSAMYRCASSPGTGKETQYFGPGTRLLVL.